This TCR beta chain is drawn from a study of cytomegalovirus exposure and HLA in healthy donors. Study observations and caveats: The study designated 150 to 200 TCR beta chains cytomegalovirus-associated.

Concerning this clone itself: What it binds is unknown.

Germline V gene sequence: CDR1 MNHEY, CDR2 SMNVEV (reference sequence). There are 16 residues in the CDR3. J was trimmed by 7 bases and V by 0 bases; bases with no gene match: 7. The PCR was carried out with 60 Vbeta primers and 13 Jbeta primers. Profiling relied on immunoSEQ multiplex PCR, and the TCRdb table lists in-frame clones only, not all of them. The data contain approximately 59,000 clones, 65% to 70% of them seen just once; the ten biggest clones take up 15% to 20%. The sequenced sample consisted of PBMCs. This clonotype originated in a middle-aged man in good health and CMV-seropositive. The rearrangement links TRBV27 to TRBJ2-2, with TRBD2 matching 8 bases. CDR3 coding DNA: TGTGCCAGCAGTTTATCCGGGGGGGGGCTAATCGGGGAGCTGTTTTTT. Translating it yields CASSLSGGGLIGELFF.